These T cell receptor beta chains were read from a single sample in a study of cytomegalovirus exposure and HLA in healthy donors. Sequenced by immunoSEQ multiplex PCR; TCRdb stores in-frame clones only, minus some. The table includes roughly 170,000 clones, about four fifths detected once. Source material: PBMCs. Receptor source: a man in his late teens or twenties in good health and CMV-seronegative. Each CDR3 is given with its conserved first and last residue. D genes are given only for firm matches. The size of a clone is reported for some rows only, either as once, few or many, or as a class for expanded clones.

D gene	J gene	V gene	clone size	CDR3 DNA	CDR3 protein
-	TRBJ1-2	TRBV2	few	TGTGCCAGCAGTGAGGGCCTGTATGGCTACACCTTC	CASSEGLYGYTF
-	TRBJ1-3	TRBV7-8	-	TGTGCCAGCAGCTTAGCACCGGGACTCGTGATCTCTGGAAACACCATATATTTT	CASSLAPGLVISGNTIYF
TRBD1	TRBJ1-3	TRBV6-9	few	TGTGCCGGTTGGACAGGGAGCTCTGGAAACACCATATATTTT	CAGWTGSSGNTIYF
TRBD1	TRBJ2-7	TRBV5-1	-	TGCGCCAGCAGCTTAGGGACAGGATTCTACGAGCAGTACTTC	CASSLGTGFYEQYF
-	TRBJ2-2	TRBV13	-	TGTGCCAGCAGCCACTCTGAGGGCGGGGAGCTGTTTTTT	CASSHSEGGELFF
TRBD1	TRBJ2-7	TRBV11-2	-	TGTGCCAGCAGCCGTCCGGGACAGGGGGCGCGGGAGCAGTACTTC	CASSRPGQGAREQYF
-	TRBJ2-6	TRBV30	once	TGTGCCTGCAGATCCTCTGGGGCCAACGTCCTGACTTTC	CACRSSGANVLTF
TRBD2	TRBJ2-1	TRBV11-2	-	TGTGCCAGCAGCTTAGACCCCCCCGGACTAGCGGGGAATGAGCAGTTCTTC	CASSLDPPGLAGNEQFF
TRBD1	TRBJ1-2	TRBV15	-	TGTGCCACCAGCGGTGACAGGGGTTCACGATCTGGTGGCTACACCTTC	CATSGDRGSRSGGYTF
-	TRBJ2-7	TRBV14	-	TGTGCCAGCAGCCAAATTGGGGGCAAGCATTCCTACGAGCAGTACTTC	CASSQIGGKHSYEQYF
-	TRBJ2-3	TRBV27	-	TGTGCCAGCAGTACCGGGACAACTTTCGATACGCAGTATTTT	CASSTGTTFDTQYF
TRBD2	TRBJ2-7	TRBV7-2	-	TGTGCCAGCAGCTTATCGACTAGCGGGGGCGGCGAGCAGTACTTC	CASSLSTSGGGEQYF
TRBD1	TRBJ1-5	TRBV9	once	TGTGCCAGCAGCGGAGGACAGGCGTCAAATCAGCCCCAGCATTTT	CASSGGQASNQPQHF
-	TRBJ2-1	TRBV4-3	-	TGCGCCAGCAGCCACGCCGGACAGCGCAATGAGCAGTTCTTC	CASSHAGQRNEQFF
-	TRBJ1-5	TRBV7-8	few	TGTGCCAGCAGCCCAACAGGGAATGGCAATCAGCCCCAGCATTTT	CASSPTGNGNQPQHF
-	TRBJ2-1	TRBV29-1	once	TGCAGCGTTGAAAAAGTGACTCCCTACAATGAGCAGTTCTTC	CSVEKVTPYNEQFF